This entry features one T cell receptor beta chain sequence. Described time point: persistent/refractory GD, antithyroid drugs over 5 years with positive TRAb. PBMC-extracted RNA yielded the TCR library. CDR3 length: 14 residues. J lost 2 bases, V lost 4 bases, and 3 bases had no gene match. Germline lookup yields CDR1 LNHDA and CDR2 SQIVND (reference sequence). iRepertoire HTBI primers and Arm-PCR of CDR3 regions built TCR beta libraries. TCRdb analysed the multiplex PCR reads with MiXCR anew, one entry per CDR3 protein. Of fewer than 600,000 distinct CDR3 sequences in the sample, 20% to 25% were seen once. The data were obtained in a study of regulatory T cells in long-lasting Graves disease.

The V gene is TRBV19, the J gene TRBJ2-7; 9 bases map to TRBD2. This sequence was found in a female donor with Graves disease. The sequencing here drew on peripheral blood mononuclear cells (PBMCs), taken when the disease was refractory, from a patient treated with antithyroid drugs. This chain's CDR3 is CASSRLAGPYEQYF. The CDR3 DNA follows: TGTGCCAGTAGTAGGCTAGCGGGACCCTACGAGCAGTACTTC.